These 17 T cell receptor beta chains came from one sample sequenced in a study of blood T cell repertoires in COVID-19 (dated by TCRdb to 2020 to 2022). The library was generated by the immunoSEQ multiplex PCR assay. Entries here come from immuneACCESS through TCRdb and include only in-frame sequences with V and J called. Some clones fail to appear in such tables; in the studies checked, an unresolved V gene covers under half of the shortfall, and the cause of the remainder is unknown. This sample gives 250,000 or so clones in total; approximately 83% of them show up just once. Of the sample, approximately 2% falls within the top ten clones. Sequenced input: PBMCs or T cells enriched from blood (not recorded which). Every receptor here comes from a woman aged 45-65 years who had recovered from COVID-19.

V gene TRBV10-3 combines with J gene TRBJ1-1, with D possibly TRBD1 on 6 matching bases. CDR3 size: 14 residues. Germline V CDR1 and CDR2: ENHRY, SYGVKD. Trimming shortened V by 6 bases and J by 2 bases, and 13 bases separated the two germline ends. CDR3 residues: CAIRETGRNTEAFF. CDR3 coding DNA: TGTGCCATCAGGGAAACAGGGAGAAACACTGAAGCTTTCTTT.

This rearrangement joins TRBV19 to TRBJ2-3; the match to TRBD2 covers 15 bases. The CDR3 covers 16 residues. V lost 5 bases, J lost 4 bases, and 4 bases stayed unmatched. Germline V gives CDR1 LNHDA, CDR2 SQIVND (reference sequence). In nucleotides, the CDR3 is TGTGCCAGTAGTCCGGGACTAGCGGGAGGTTCAGATACGCAGTATTTT. This codes for CASSPGLAGGSDTQYF. Full variable domain (rest looked up from reference TRBV19 and TRBJ2-3): DGGITQSPKYLFRKEGQNVTLSCEQNLNHDAMYWYRQDPGQGLRLIYYSQIVNDFQKGDIAEGYSVSREKKESFPLTVTSAQKNPTAFYLCASSPGLAGGSDTQYFGPGTRLTVL.

The chain combines TRBV19 with TRBJ2-1, with 11 bases matching TRBD2. Looked up from germline, CDR1 is LNHDA and CDR2 is SQIVND (reference sequence). J was trimmed by 7 bases and V by 3 bases; bases with no gene match: 11. This CDR3 has 17 amino acids. CDR3 coding DNA: TGTGCCAGTAGTATCCAGGGGACTAGCGGTCCTACTAATGAGCAGTTCTTC. Translating gives CASSIQGTSGPTNEQFF. The variable domain in full, with the rest retrieved from reference TRBV19 and TRBJ2-1, is DGGITQSPKYLFRKEGQNVTLSCEQNLNHDAMYWYRQDPGQGLRLIYYSQIVNDFQKGDIAEGYSVSREKKESFPLTVTSAQKNPTAFYLCASSIQGTSGPTNEQFFGPGTRLTVL.

The rearrangement joins TRBV18 to TRBJ1-5; D is ambiguous. The CDR3 length is 14 residues. Germline CDR1 reads KGHSH; CDR2 reads LQKENI. Trimming cost V 6 bases and J 1 base, with 10 bases left between them. The CDR3 region has the DNA TGTGCCAGCTCCTCGGCGGGCAGCAATCAGCCCCAGCATTTT. Protein sequence: CASSSAGSNQPQHF.

This clone has more than one count but fewer than ten. The chain joins TRBV27 to TRBJ2-5; no clear D gene. The CDR3 length is 15 residues. CDR1 is MNHEY, CDR2 SMNVEV, per germline (reference sequence). Between the trimmed V and J ends, which lost 6 bases and 4 bases, there was a span of 18 bases. CDR3 in amino acids: CASSLTPFPGETQYF. CDR3 DNA sequence: TGTGCCAGCAGCCTGACCCCGTTCCCGGGAGAGACCCAGTACTTC.

The genes are TRBV5-1 and TRBJ2-1; possible D gene TRBD1, 5 bases. Germline V lookup: CDR1 SGHRS, CDR2 YFSETQ. The CDR3 totals 16 residues. The germline V and J ends were trimmed by 7 bases and 0 bases, with 17 bases remaining between them. CDR3 sequence (DNA): TGCGCCAGCGCACGGCTCGGGCAGGGCTCCTACAATGAGCAGTTCTTC. Its translation is CASARLGQGSYNEQFF.

V gene TRBV27 combines with J gene TRBJ1-6, with D perhaps TRBD1 (5 bases). Germline loops: CDR1 MNHEY, CDR2 SMNVEV (reference sequence). Trimming cost V 7 bases and J 9 bases, with 16 bases left between them. The CDR3 has 14 amino acids. The chain's CDR3 is CASTDGGMSSPLHF. In DNA form, the CDR3 reads TGTGCCAGCACCGACGGGGGGATGAGTTCACCCCTCCACTTT.

The chain carries TRBV5-1 and TRBJ1-5, with TRBD1 matching 9 bases. From germline, CDR1 is SGHRS and CDR2 YFSETQ. The junction had 4 bases not matched to a gene; V was cut back by 4 bases and J by 5 bases. This CDR3 region has 14 residues. CDR3 sequence: CASSQTGGDQPQHF. The CDR3 bases are TGCGCCAGCAGCCAGACAGGGGGAGATCAGCCCCAGCATTTT.

The V and J genes are TRBV15 and TRBJ1-5; D is possibly TRBD1 (6 bases). Germline assignment: CDR1 LNHNV and CDR2 YYDKDF (reference sequence). The CDR3 consists of 15 residues. Trimming stripped 5 bases from V and 0 bases from J, with 11 bases between. The CDR3 here is CATSGTQYSNQPQHF. Written as DNA, the CDR3 is TGTGCCACCAGCGGGACACAATATAGCAATCAGCCCCAGCATTTT.

This chain joins TRBV6-4 and TRBJ1-6, with TRBD1 matching 12 bases. V gave up 3 bases and J gave up 10 bases; unmatched junction bases: 7. The CDR3 covers 16 residues. Looked up from germline, CDR1 is MRHNA and CDR2 is SNTAGT. CDR3 DNA sequence: TGTGCCAGCAGTGAGGGGGCAGGGACAGGGGGCTCACCCCTCCACTTT. Its protein is CASSEGAGTGGSPLHF.

This sequence joins TRBV28 and TRBJ1-4; no definite D call. Germline CDR1 is MDHEN and CDR2 is SYDVKM. CDR3 size: 13 residues. The V and J ends lost 7 bases and 0 bases respectively, with 6 bases between them. The CDR3 DNA reads TGTGCCAGCATGTCGGCAACTAATGAAAAACTGTTTTTT. Protein: CASMSATNEKLFF.

This clone was counted a few times. This chain links TRBV5-1 with TRBJ1-4, with 7 bases lining up with TRBD1. Germline loops: CDR1 SGHRS, CDR2 YFSETQ. V was pared by 0 bases and J by 7 bases, with 6 bases of the junction left unmatched. The CDR3 is 15 amino acids. The CDR3 loop reads CASSLEGGRSEKLFF. In DNA, the CDR3 is TGCGCCAGCAGCTTGGAAGGGGGCAGGAGTGAAAAACTGTTTTTT.

This clone occurred a few times. The chain is built from TRBV7-8 and TRBJ2-7; 11 positions match TRBD2. The ends lost 5 bases at V and 6 bases at J; junction bases unmatched: 6. The CDR3 has 14 residues. Per germline, CDR1 SGHVS and CDR2 FQNEAQ. CDR3 bases: TGTGCCAGCAGCCAGGGTAGCGGGAGGGCCGAGCAGTACTTC. Translating it yields CASSQGSGRAEQYF.

The table lists this clone with a few counts. The chain carries TRBV5-6 and TRBJ1-6; a possible D gene is TRBD1 (5 bases). Germline V lookup: CDR1 SGHDT, CDR2 YYEEEE. This CDR3 has 12 residues. Between the trimmed V and J ends, which lost 2 bases and 11 bases, there was a span of 8 bases. The CDR3 DNA reads TGTGCCAGCAGCTTTGACAGTACACCCCTCCACTTT. Protein product: CASSFDSTPLHF.

The CDR3 here is CASSWGDEQFF. As DNA, the CDR3 is TGTGCCAGCAGCTGGGGGGATGAGCAGTTCTTC. The J gene is TRBJ2-1, the V gene TRBV5-4; D may be TRBD2 (6 bases). The CDR3 runs 11 residues. The ends were cut back, 3 bases at V and 8 bases at J, with 6 bases in the middle. Germline V gene lookup returns CDR1 SGHNT and CDR2 YYREEE (reference sequence).

The V gene is TRBV12-3 or TRBV12-4, the J gene TRBJ2-4; D not certain. Deletions cut 9 bases from V and 0 bases from J, with 6 bases between. The CDR3 consists of 12 residues. CDR3 nucleotides: TGTGCCAGTAGAGTAGCCAAAAACATTCAGTACTTC. It is translated as CASRVAKNIQYF.

The rearrangement joins TRBV6-4 to TRBJ2-2; D is ambiguous. The ends were cut back, 6 bases at V and 1 base at J, with 9 bases in the middle. This CDR3 contains 14 residues. Germline V gives CDR1 MRHNA, CDR2 SNTAGT. DNA for the CDR3: TGTGCCAGCAGCGTTTACTGGAACACCGGGGAGCTGTTTTTT. Translated: CASSVYWNTGELFF.